Shown below are 25 T cell receptor beta chains from a single sample sequenced in a study of CD8+CD57+ T cells in acquired aplastic anemia. Sequencing involved patients with CD8+CD57+ cell expansion previously shown by flow cytometry. TCR beta VDJ combinations and CDR3 sequences were profiled from genomic DNA. TCRdb re-called the reads with MiXCR, one entry per CDR3 protein. The sample lists around 430,000 distinct CDR3 sequences; approximately 32% were seen once. The sequencing sample was made of sorted CD4+, CD8+, or CD8+CD57+ T cells (not recorded which) from PBMCs. Receptors originate from a human donor with aplastic anemia.

This chain uses TRBV29-1 with TRBJ1-2; D gene uncertain. The length of the CDR3 is 14 residues. Per germline, CDR1 SQVTM and CDR2 ANQGSEA. Trimming removed 0 bases from V and 3 bases from J, with 11 bases in between. In nucleotides, the CDR3 is TGCAGCGTTGAAGATCGATTGGGATACTATGGCTACACCTTC. Its translation is CSVEDRLGYYGYTF.

This clonotype was observed many times. This chain uses TRBV20-1 with TRBJ1-5; TRBD1 agrees at 8 bases. There are 17 residues in the CDR3. Germline trimming cut 6 bases from V and 1 base from J; bases unmatched to any gene: 14. Germline CDR1 and CDR2: DFQATT and SNEGSKA (reference sequence). The CDR3 coding sequence is TGCAGTGCCAAAGGACAGGGTCGTACGTTGAGCAATCAGCCCCAGCATTTT. Protein product: CSAKGQGRTLSNQPQHF.

The J gene is TRBJ2-7, the V gene TRBV25-1; possibly TRBD1 for D (5 bases). The germline gives CDR1 MGHDK, CDR2 SYGVNS. The CDR3 is 13 amino acids. Trimming stripped 6 bases from V and 6 bases from J, with 15 bases between. Here the CDR3 DNA reads TGTGCCAGCAGCTCAATGCAGGGCTCCGAGCAGTACTTC. Translated: CASSSMQGSEQYF.

There are many counts of this clonotype. This chain links TRBV10-3 with TRBJ2-1, with a possible D match to TRBD2 (5 bases). CDR1 ENHRY and CDR2 SYGVKD come from the germline V gene. V dropped 7 bases and J dropped 0 bases, with 7 bases sitting between them. This CDR3 is built from 13 residues. CDR3 DNA sequence: TGTGCCATCAACCGGGACTCCTACAATGAGCAGTTCTTC. This encodes CAINRDSYNEQFF.

This chain links TRBV4-3 with TRBJ1-5; D is unresolved. Germline V gene lookup returns CDR1 LGHNA and CDR2 YSLEER. V was shortened by 0 bases and J by 5 bases, with 11 bases between the two germline ends. CDR3 length: 15 amino acids. Here the CDR3 DNA reads TGCGCCAGCAGCCAAGATCAACGGACCGATCAGCCCCAGCATTTT. Translation gives CASSQDQRTDQPQHF.

The sample holds a few counts of this clonotype. This chain connects TRBV11-3 to TRBJ1-6; perhaps TRBD1 as D (6 bases). The germline V gene encodes CDR1 SGHNT and CDR2 YENEEA. Trimming pared 5 bases from V and 10 bases from J, leaving 18 bases between. This CDR3 has 15 residues. This chain's CDR3 is CASSNPGQQGSPLHF. Here the CDR3 DNA reads TGTGCCAGCAGCAACCCTGGACAGCAAGGCTCACCCCTCCACTTT.

This clonotype was observed many times. The rearrangement joins TRBV19 to TRBJ2-2; 8 bases match TRBD1. The CDR3 consists of 13 residues. Germline V gene data show CDR1 as LNHDA and CDR2 as SQIVND (reference sequence). V dropped 8 bases and J dropped 5; count of bases not matched to a gene: 4. CDR3 amino acids: CASSDRGTGELFF. CDR3 sequence (DNA): TGTGCCAGTTCTGACAGGGGAACCGGGGAGCTGTTTTTT.

The chain employs TRBV25-1 and TRBJ2-3; D may be TRBD2 (6 bases). Germline V gene sequence: CDR1 MGHDK, CDR2 SYGVNS. V was pared by 10 bases and J by 3 bases, with 11 bases between. This CDR3 contains 12 residues. The CDR3 loop is CAIMGGTDTQYF. The CDR3 coding sequence is TGTGCCATCATGGGGGGTACAGATACGCAGTATTTT.

Remarks on this clonotype: A much bigger clone sits one base away, suggesting this may be a read error. The CDR3 region has the DNA TGTGCCAGCAGTTTGGGACTAGCGAGAAACTACGAGCAGTACTTC. Its translation: CASSLGLARNYEQYF. V usage is TRBV6-5 and J usage is TRBJ2-7; 10 positions match TRBD2. Germline-derived CDR1 and CDR2 are MNHEY and SVGAGI. Trimming took 4 bases from V and 3 from J; bases not matched to a gene: 6. This CDR3 has 15 residues.

V usage is TRBV20-1 and J usage is TRBJ2-3; D is possibly TRBD2 (5 bases). Germline loops: CDR1 DFQATT, CDR2 SNEGSKA (reference sequence). CDR3 size: 13 residues. CDR3 nucleotides: TGCAATGCCAGGTCCGTTCCGGGGTGGGCGCAGTATTTT. This encodes CNARSVPGWAQYF.

The chain links TRBV30 to TRBJ2-5; D might be TRBD1 (5 bases). Between the trimmed V and J ends, which lost 3 bases and 4 bases, there was a span of 12 bases. The germline CDR1 and CDR2 sequences are GTSNPN and SVGIG (reference sequence). The CDR3 extends over 13 amino acids. The CDR3 spells CAWSIHGAETQYF. DNA for the CDR3: TGTGCCTGGAGCATACATGGGGCAGAGACCCAGTACTTC.

This sequence joins TRBV2 and TRBJ1-5, with 8 bases aligning to TRBD1. CDR3 length: 13 amino acids. Trimming at V came to 6 bases and at J to 7 bases, leaving 5 bases not matched to a gene. The germline V gene has CDR1 SNHLY and CDR2 FYNNEI. The CDR3 here is CASRPGGRQPQHF. For the CDR3, the DNA is TGTGCCAGCAGACCAGGGGGCCGGCAGCCCCAGCATTTT. Filled out from reference TRBV2 and TRBJ1-5, the complete variable domain reads EPEVTQTPSHQVTQMGQEVILRCVPISNHLYFYWYRQILGQKVEFLVSFYNNEISEKSEIFDDQFSVERPDGSNFTLKIRSTKLEDSAMYFCASRPGGRQPQHFGDGTRLSIL.

This clonotype has more than one count but fewer than ten. The chain has TRBV20-1 and TRBJ2-2; D gene ambiguous. V dropped 3 bases and J dropped 1 base, with 3 bases sitting between them. The CDR3 covers 12 residues. CDR1 is DFQATT and CDR2 is SNEGSKA in the germline V gene (reference sequence). Here the CDR3 reads CSASRNTGELFF. CDR3 in DNA: TGCAGTGCTAGCAGGAACACCGGGGAGCTGTTTTTT.

Turning to this clonotype: A read error is possible here, since a much larger clone lies one base away. The chain uses TRBV10-1 and TRBJ2-1; unclear D gene. With 3 bases removed from V and 9 bases from J, the gap between germline ends came to 18 bases. The length of the CDR3 is 15 residues. Germline loops: CDR1 WNHNN, CDR2 SYGVQD (reference sequence). The CDR3 reads CASSDSTSGGVEQFF. The CDR3 region has the DNA TGCGCCAGCAGTGATAGCACTTCGGGTGGCGTTGAGCAGTTCTTC.

The V gene is TRBV9, the J gene TRBJ1-1, with a possible D match to TRBD1 (6 bases). The CDR3 is 14 residues long. Germline CDR1 SGDLS, CDR2 YYNGEE. V lost 7 bases to trimming and J lost 1 base, with 14 bases between them. The CDR3 reads CASSPKTGNTEAFF. DNA of the CDR3: TGTGCCAGCTCACCAAAGACAGGGAACACTGAAGCTTTCTTT. Supplemented by reference TRBV9 and TRBJ1-1, the full variable domain reads DSGVTQTPKHLITATGQRVTLRCSPRSGDLSVYWYQQSLDQGLQFLIQYYNGEERAKGNILERFSAQQFPDLHSELNLSSLELGDSALYFCASSPKTGNTEAFFGQGTRLTVV.

Comments on this clonotype: One junction end disagrees with the germline gene, perhaps due to a read error. The chain couples TRBV9 to TRBJ1-3, with 7 bases fitting TRBD1. Germline CDR1 is SGDLS and CDR2 is YYNGEE. This CDR3 is 16 amino acids long. For the CDR3, the DNA is TGTGCCAGCAGCCCCTGGTTCAGGGGGAACGGAGACACCATGTATTTT. Protein: CASSPWFRGNGDTMYF.

The chain employs TRBV3-1 and TRBJ1-3; no clear D gene. The V and J ends lost 3 bases and 3 bases respectively, with 6 bases between them. The germline gives CDR1 LGHDT, CDR2 YNNKEL (reference sequence). This CDR3 has 13 amino acids. The CDR3 DNA follows: TGTGCCAGCAGCCAGAGTATTGGAAACACCATATATTTT. It yields the protein CASSQSIGNTIYF.

This clonotype appeared many times. The chain joins TRBV2 to TRBJ2-2; no clear D gene. There are 13 residues in the CDR3. Germline-derived CDR1 and CDR2 are SNHLY and FYNNEI. The V gene lost 8 bases and the J gene lost 7 bases, with 14 bases spanning the gap. The CDR3 here is CASCTFESGELFF. The CDR3 DNA reads TGTGCCAGCTGTACATTCGAAAGCGGGGAGCTGTTTTTT.

V is TRBV27 and J is TRBJ2-3, with D unresolved. V dropped 6 bases and J dropped 2 bases, with 12 bases sitting between them. Germline V gene sequence: CDR1 MNHEY, CDR2 SMNVEV (reference sequence). CDR3 length equals 14 residues. CDR3 nucleotides: TGTGCCAGCAGCCAGTCCCGTGCCACAGATACGCAGTATTTT. It codes for CASSQSRATDTQYF.

There are a few counts of this clonotype. This sequence joins TRBV5-1 and TRBJ2-1, with 9 bases matching TRBD1. The CDR3 totals 13 residues. The J segment lost 9 bases and the V segment lost 5 bases, leaving 6 bases of the junction unmatched. Germline V gene data show CDR1 as SGHRS and CDR2 as YFSETQ. In nucleotides, the CDR3 is TGCGCCAGCAGGAGACAGGGGGAGGGTGAGCAGTTCTTC. Translation gives CASRRQGEGEQFF.

This sequence joins TRBV4-1 and TRBJ1-1; 9 bases align to TRBD1. Unmatched junction bases numbered 5, after V lost 2 bases and J lost 4 bases. This CDR3 is 15 amino acids long. Germline-derived CDR1 and CDR2 are MGHRA and YSYEKL. The CDR3 sequence is CASSQPGQGSTEAFF. As DNA, the CDR3 is TGCGCCAGCAGCCAACCGGGACAGGGTAGCACTGAAGCTTTCTTT.

This chain connects TRBV11-2 to TRBJ1-1, with D hard to call. Germline V CDR1 and CDR2: SGHAT, FQNNGV. Trimming pared 1 base from V and 4 bases from J, leaving 16 bases between. The CDR3 length is 16 residues. In nucleotides, the CDR3 is TGTGCCAGCAGCTTAGTCGTCCCGGAGATGGGCACTGAAGCTTTCTTT. Translating it yields CASSLVVPEMGTEAFF.

This clonotype came up a few times. V usage is TRBV19 and J usage is TRBJ2-1; tentatively, D is TRBD2 (5 bases). Trimming took 3 bases from V and 7 from J, leaving 19 bases between them. The CDR3 is 16 amino acids. Germline V gene sequence: CDR1 LNHDA, CDR2 SQIVND (reference sequence). CDR3 sequence reads: CASSISAAGNRNEQFF. For the CDR3, the DNA is TGTGCCAGTAGTATTTCTGCGGCCGGGAATAGGAATGAGCAGTTCTTC. The full variable domain, in which reference TRBV19 and TRBJ2-1 provide the parts outside the CDR3, is DGGITQSPKYLFRKEGQNVTLSCEQNLNHDAMYWYRQDPGQGLRLIYYSQIVNDFQKGDIAEGYSVSREKKESFPLTVTSAQKNPTAFYLCASSISAAGNRNEQFFGPGTRLTVL.

The chain is built from TRBV30 and TRBJ1-3, with D possibly being TRBD1 (6 bases). V shed 4 bases and J shed 2 bases, with 9 bases lying between them. Germline CDR1 is GTSNPN and CDR2 is SVGIG (reference sequence). The CDR3 loop spans 13 amino acids. CDR3 sequence reads: CAWTDRTGNTIYF. The DNA of the CDR3 is TGTGCCTGGACGGACAGAACTGGAAACACCATATATTTT.

The V gene is TRBV20-1, the J gene TRBJ2-7; 8 bases are a match to TRBD1. V lost 5 bases to trimming and J lost 3 bases; unmatched junction nucleotides: 9. Germline V gene data show CDR1 as DFQATT and CDR2 as SNEGSKA (reference sequence). The CDR3 has 14 residues. The CDR3 DNA reads as TGCAGTGCTTCACCGGGACAGGAGTACTACGAGCAGTACTTC. Protein sequence: CSASPGQEYYEQYF.